This TCR beta chain was found in a study of T cell clones after liver transplantation. Study as a whole: Tolerant meant at least one year fully off immunosuppression without liver enzymes above twice normal.

This clone was seen only a few times. Its antigen is unknown. Produced via immunoSEQ multiplex PCR; TCRdb's table is partial and in-frame only. Of some 20,000 clones in the sample, about four fifths were seen once. Findings and caveats of the study: Post-transplant, graft-donor-reactive CD4 TCRbeta sequences in blood dropped significantly in most of the 8 subjects. Graft donor-reactive T cells possibly entered the graft instead of undergoing deletion.

The CDR3 sequence is 18 residues long. The germline V gene has CDR1 SGHRS and CDR2 YFSETQ. V shed 0 bases, J shed 2 bases, and the junction held 7 bases outside the gene matches. Thawed unstimulated PBMCs were FACS-sorted by CD3, CD4 and CD8 into two populations. V usage is TRBV5-1 and J usage is TRBJ2-6; 8 nucleotides align to TRBD1. This TCR was sampled from a human patient who received a liver transplant. Some T cells could come from the graft donor. This sample comprised CD8+ T cells from blood, obtained around 4.5 years after liver transplant. CDR3 region: CASSLAGQGGTGANVLTF. CDR3 DNA sequence: TGCGCCAGCAGCTTGGCAGGACAGGGAGGCACTGGGGCCAACGTCCTGACTTTC. The complete variable domain, with remaining parts taken from reference TRBV5-1 and TRBJ2-6, reads KAGVTQTPRYLIKTRGQQVTLSCSPISGHRSVSWYQQTPGQGLQFLFEYFSETQRNKGNFPGRFSGRQFSNSRSEMNVSTLELGDSALYLCASSLAGQGGTGANVLTFGAGSRLTVL.